The text below deals with one TCR beta chain. The sample belongs to a study of tumor-infiltrating lymphocytes in primary liver carcinoma. The blood RNA (from unsorted whole blood) was obtained, and germline DNA was also extracted. TCR beta cDNA was prepared out of around 460 ng total RNA by means of a constant-region primer. Sequencing libraries for TCR beta derived from three nested multiplex PCR rounds that used slightly modified ARM-PCR. Use of TRBV1-TRBV30 forward primers with a C-beta reverse primer characterized the first two PCR rounds, which lasted about 11 cycles each. TCRdb itself ran the multiplex PCR reads through MiXCR, one entry per CDR3 protein. This table has some 320,000 distinct CDR3 sequences, about 60% appearing once. Per germline, CDR1 MNHNY and CDR2 SVGAGI (reference sequence). The CDR3 is 14 residues long. After removal of 6 bases from V and 0 bases from J, the junction contained 5 bases not matched to a gene.

This TCR derives from a man aged 35-49 years with primary liver carcinoma and hepatitis B virus infection. Sequencing input: peripheral blood. The chain is built from TRBV6-6 and TRBJ2-7; 7 nucleotides align to TRBD2. CDR3: CASRDPSGSYEQYF. Here the CDR3 DNA reads TGTGCCAGCAGGGACCCTAGCGGCTCCTACGAGCAGTACTTC.